The clone carrying this TCR beta chain was counted between two and nine times. Its target is not known. TCR beta cDNA was prepared out of around 460 ng total RNA by means of a constant-region primer. Library construction for TCR beta comprised three nested multiplex PCR rounds performed with slightly modified ARM-PCR. TRBV1-TRBV30 forward primers paired with a C-beta reverse primer were used in the first two PCR rounds, which ran about 11 cycles each. Using its own MiXCR run on the multiplex PCR reads, TCRdb lists one record per CDR3 protein. The sample contains approximately 73,000 distinct CDR3 sequences, about two thirds of which appear only once. This sample was taken from a study of tumor-infiltrating lymphocytes in primary liver carcinoma. Study-level findings and limits: Only about 8-24% of top clones showed up in all five tumor regions.

RNA and DNA were co-extracted from about 20-30 mg of unsorted bulk tissue. The study enrolled treatment-naive patients with chronic HBV infection. With 3 bases clipped from V and 5 bases from J, the junction kept 8 bases outside the gene matches. CDR3 length: 15 amino acids. Germline CDR1 is ENHRY and CDR2 is SYGVKD. Sequencing was done on a sample of liver tumor tissue from sampling region 4. The subset was: tumor region T4, right-lateral pole. This receptor was taken from a woman aged 55-75 years with primary liver carcinoma and hepatitis B virus infection. The chain carries TRBV10-3 and TRBJ2-5, with 8 bases matching TRBD2. CDR3 in amino acids: CAISDPGGRRETQYF. CDR3 nucleotides: TGTGCCATCAGTGACCCTGGCGGGAGGCGGGAGACCCAGTACTTC.